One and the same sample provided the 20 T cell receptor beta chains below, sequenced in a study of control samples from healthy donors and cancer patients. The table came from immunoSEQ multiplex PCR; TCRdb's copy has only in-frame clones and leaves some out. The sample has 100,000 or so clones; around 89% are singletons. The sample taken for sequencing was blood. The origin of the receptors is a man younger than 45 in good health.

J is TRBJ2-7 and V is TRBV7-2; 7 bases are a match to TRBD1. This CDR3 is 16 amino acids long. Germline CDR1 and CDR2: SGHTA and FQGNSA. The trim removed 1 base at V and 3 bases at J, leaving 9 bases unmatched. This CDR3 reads CASSLGGTGVFYEQYF. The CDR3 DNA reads TGTGCCAGCAGCTTAGGAGGAACAGGGGTATTCTACGAGCAGTACTTC.

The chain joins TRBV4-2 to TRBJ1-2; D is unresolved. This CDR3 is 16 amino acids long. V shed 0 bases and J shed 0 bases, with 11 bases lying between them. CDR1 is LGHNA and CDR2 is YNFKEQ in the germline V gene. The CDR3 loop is CASSQDPAEPNYGYTF. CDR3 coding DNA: TGTGCCAGCAGCCAAGATCCAGCCGAGCCTAACTATGGCTACACCTTC.

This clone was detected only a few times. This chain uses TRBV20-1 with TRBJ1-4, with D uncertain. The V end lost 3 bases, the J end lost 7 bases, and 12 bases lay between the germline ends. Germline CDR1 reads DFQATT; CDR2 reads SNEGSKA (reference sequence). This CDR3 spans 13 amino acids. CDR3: CSASRGLGEKLFF. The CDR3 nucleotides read TGCAGTGCTAGTCGGGGTCTGGGTGAAAAACTGTTTTTT.

The CDR3 loop reads CASRKGARSTDTQYF. CDR3 nucleotide sequence: TGTGCCAGCAGAAAGGGGGCTAGAAGCACAGATACGCAGTATTTT. J is TRBJ2-3 and V is TRBV6-5; 7 nucleotides align to TRBD1. This CDR3 is built from 15 residues. With V trimmed by 6 bases and J by 0 bases, 6 bases remained unmatched. The germline V gene encodes CDR1 MNHEY and CDR2 SVGAGI.

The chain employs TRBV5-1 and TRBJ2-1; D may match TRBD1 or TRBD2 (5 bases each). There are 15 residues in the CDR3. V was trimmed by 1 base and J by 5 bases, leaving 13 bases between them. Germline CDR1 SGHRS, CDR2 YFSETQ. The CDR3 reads CASSLQGRENNEQFF. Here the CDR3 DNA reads TGCGCCAGCAGCTTGCAGGGACGCGAGAACAATGAGCAGTTCTTC.

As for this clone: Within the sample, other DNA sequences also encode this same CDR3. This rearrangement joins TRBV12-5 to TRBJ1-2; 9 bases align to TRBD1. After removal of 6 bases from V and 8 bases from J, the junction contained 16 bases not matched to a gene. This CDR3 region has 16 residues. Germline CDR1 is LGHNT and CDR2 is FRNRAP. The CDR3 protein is CASGTSLDRGGGGYTF. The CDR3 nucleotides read TGTGCTAGTGGCACTAGCCTGGACAGGGGAGGGGGGGGCTACACCTTC.

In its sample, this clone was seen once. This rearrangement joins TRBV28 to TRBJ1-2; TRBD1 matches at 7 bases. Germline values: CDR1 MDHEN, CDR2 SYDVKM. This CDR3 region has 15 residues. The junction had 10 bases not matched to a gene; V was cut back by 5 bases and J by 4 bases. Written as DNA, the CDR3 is TGTGCCAGCAGTCTACAGGGGAGGGATCCCTATGGCTACACCTTC. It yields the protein CASSLQGRDPYGYTF.

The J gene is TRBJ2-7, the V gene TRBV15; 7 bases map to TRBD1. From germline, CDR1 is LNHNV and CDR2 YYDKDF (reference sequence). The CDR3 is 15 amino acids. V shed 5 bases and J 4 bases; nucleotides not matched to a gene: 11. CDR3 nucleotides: TGTGCCACCAGCCGATACAGGGGTACCGGGTACGAGCAGTACGTC. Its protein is CATSRYRGTGYEQYV.

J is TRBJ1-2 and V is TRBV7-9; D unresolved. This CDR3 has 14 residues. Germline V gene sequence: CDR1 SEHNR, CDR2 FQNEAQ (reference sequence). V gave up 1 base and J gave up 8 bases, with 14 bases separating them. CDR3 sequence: CASSLGTVPEGYTF. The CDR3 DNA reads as TGTGCCAGCAGCTTAGGGACGGTACCCGAGGGCTACACCTTC.

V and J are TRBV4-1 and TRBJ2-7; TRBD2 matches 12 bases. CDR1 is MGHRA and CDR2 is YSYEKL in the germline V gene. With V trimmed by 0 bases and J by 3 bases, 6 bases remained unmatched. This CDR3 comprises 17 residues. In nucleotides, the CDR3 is TGCGCCAGCAGCCAAGAATCACTAGCGGGAGGATACTACGAGCAGTACTTC. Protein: CASSQESLAGGYYEQYF.

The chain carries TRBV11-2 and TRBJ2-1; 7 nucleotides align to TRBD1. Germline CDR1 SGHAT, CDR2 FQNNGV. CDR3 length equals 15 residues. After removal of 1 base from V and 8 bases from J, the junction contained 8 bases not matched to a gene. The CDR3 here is CASSLGPGGLDEQFF. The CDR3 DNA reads TGTGCCAGCAGCTTAGGTCCAGGGGGATTGGATGAGCAGTTCTTC. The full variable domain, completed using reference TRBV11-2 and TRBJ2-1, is EAGVAQSPRYKIIEKRQSVAFWCNPISGHATLYWYQQILGQGPKLLIQFQNNGVVDDSQLPKDRFSAERLKGVDSTLKIQPAKLEDSAVYLCASSLGPGGLDEQFFGPGTRLTVL.

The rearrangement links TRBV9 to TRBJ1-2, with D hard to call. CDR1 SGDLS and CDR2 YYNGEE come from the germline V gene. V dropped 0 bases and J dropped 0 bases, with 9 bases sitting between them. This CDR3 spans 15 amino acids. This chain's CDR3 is CASSVVSDTNYGYTF. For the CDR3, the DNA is TGTGCCAGCAGCGTAGTCTCAGACACTAACTATGGCTACACCTTC.

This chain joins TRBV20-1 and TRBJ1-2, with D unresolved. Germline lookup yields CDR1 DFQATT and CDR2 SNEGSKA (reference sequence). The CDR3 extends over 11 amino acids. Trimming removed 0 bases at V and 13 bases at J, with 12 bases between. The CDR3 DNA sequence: TGCAGTGCTAGAGATAATATCCTTTGCACCTTC. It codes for CSARDNILCTF.

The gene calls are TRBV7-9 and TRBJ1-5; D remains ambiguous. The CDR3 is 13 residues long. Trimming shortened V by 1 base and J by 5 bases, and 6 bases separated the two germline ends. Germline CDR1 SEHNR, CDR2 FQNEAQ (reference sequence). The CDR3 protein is CASSLGRDQPQHF. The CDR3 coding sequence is TGTGCCAGCAGCTTAGGCCGTGATCAGCCCCAGCATTTT.

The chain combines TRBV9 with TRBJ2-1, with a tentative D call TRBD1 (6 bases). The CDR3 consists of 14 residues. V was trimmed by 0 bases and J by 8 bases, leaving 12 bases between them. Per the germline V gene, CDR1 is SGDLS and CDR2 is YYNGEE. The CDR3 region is CASSVANRADEQFF. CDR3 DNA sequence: TGTGCCAGCAGCGTAGCAAACAGGGCTGATGAGCAGTTCTTC.

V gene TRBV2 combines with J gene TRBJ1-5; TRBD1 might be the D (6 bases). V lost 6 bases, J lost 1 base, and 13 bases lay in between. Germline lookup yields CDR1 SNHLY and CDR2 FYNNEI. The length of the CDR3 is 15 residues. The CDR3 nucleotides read TGTGCCAGCAGGCTACAGGGATGGAGCAATCAGCCCCAGCATTTT. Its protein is CASRLQGWSNQPQHF.

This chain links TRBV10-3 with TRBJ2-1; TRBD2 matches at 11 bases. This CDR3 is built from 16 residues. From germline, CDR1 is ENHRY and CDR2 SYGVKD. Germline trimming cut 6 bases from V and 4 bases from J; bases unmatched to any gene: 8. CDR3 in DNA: TGTGCCATCAGGGCGGTAGGGACTAGCGGATACAATGAGCAGTTCTTC. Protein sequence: CAIRAVGTSGYNEQFF.

The CDR3 coding sequence is TGTGCCAGCAGCTTAGGACGCGGGAGTTCCGAGCAGTACTTC. This sequence encodes CASSLGRGSSEQYF. The chain joins TRBV7-2 to TRBJ2-7; 7 nucleotides align to TRBD2. This CDR3 has 14 amino acids. In germline, CDR1 is SGHTA, CDR2 FQGNSA. V shed 1 base, J shed 6 bases, and the junction held 6 bases outside the gene matches.

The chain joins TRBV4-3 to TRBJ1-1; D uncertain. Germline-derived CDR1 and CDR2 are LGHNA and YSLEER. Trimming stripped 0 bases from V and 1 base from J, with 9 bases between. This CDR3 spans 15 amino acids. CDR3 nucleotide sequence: TGCGCCAGCAGCCAAGATCGGGTCTCGAACACTGAAGCTTTCTTT. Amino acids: CASSQDRVSNTEAFF.

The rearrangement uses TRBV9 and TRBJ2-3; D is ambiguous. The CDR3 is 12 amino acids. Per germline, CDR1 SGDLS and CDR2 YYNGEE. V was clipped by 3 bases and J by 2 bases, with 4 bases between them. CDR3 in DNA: TGTGCCAGCAGCGACCTCACAGATACGCAGTATTTT. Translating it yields CASSDLTDTQYF.